The 20 T cell receptor beta chains below come from one sample, sequenced in a study of T-cell reconstitution after alpha-beta-depleted transplantation in children. Unique molecular identifiers were incorporated when the TCRbeta library was constructed. One entry per CDR3 protein results from TCRdb running MiXCR on the PCR reads. The profile shows more than 500,000 distinct CDR3 sequences, 11% of them singletons. This sample comprised PBMCs, mostly from graft donor cells, obtained 180 days after TCRalphabeta/CD19-depleted stem cell transplant. All receptors come from a female patient aged 2-9 years who had a stem cell transplant for aplastic anemia, so the T cells may come from the graft donor.

This clonotype was observed a few times. The rearrangement uses TRBV5-1 and TRBJ2-3, with D perhaps TRBD2 (6 bases). The V gene lost 8 bases and the J gene lost 1 base, with 11 bases spanning the gap. The germline V gene encodes CDR1 SGHRS and CDR2 YFSETQ. CDR3 size: 13 residues. The CDR3 bases are TGCGCCAGTCTAGCGTCTGGCACAGATACGCAGTATTTT. Protein sequence: CASLASGTDTQYF.

This clonotype was seen only a few times. The chain combines TRBV4-1 with TRBJ2-2; TRBD1 matches at 9 bases. CDR1 and CDR2 (germline): MGHRA, YSYEKL. V shed 6 bases and J 0 bases; nucleotides not matched to a gene: 8. This CDR3 contains 17 residues. CDR3 sequence (DNA): TGCGCCAGCAGTCATCATACAGGGGGCGCGAACACCGGGGAGCTGTTTTTT. This encodes CASSHHTGGANTGELFF.

In this sample, this clonotype turned up a few times. The V call is TRBV4-2, the J call TRBJ2-1; possibly TRBD2 for D (5 bases). The CDR3 is 14 amino acids. Germline V CDR1 and CDR2: LGHNA, YNFKEQ. The V and J ends lost 3 bases and 5 bases respectively, with 11 bases between them. CDR3: CASSQRVADNEQFF. Written as DNA, the CDR3 is TGTGCCAGCAGCCAGAGGGTCGCAGACAATGAGCAGTTCTTC.

The gene calls are TRBV5-4 and TRBJ2-6; D remains unclear. Trimming pared 1 base from V and 2 bases from J, leaving 7 bases between. The CDR3 is 15 residues long. Germline loops: CDR1 SGHNT, CDR2 YYREEE (reference sequence). The chain's CDR3 is CASSLTEAGANVLTF. CDR3 nucleotide sequence: TGTGCCAGCAGCTTGACCGAAGCTGGGGCCAACGTCCTGACTTTC. Together with reference TRBV5-4 and TRBJ2-6, the CDR3 gives the full variable domain: ETGVTQSPTHLIKTRGQQVTLRCSSQSGHNTVSWYQQALGQGPQFIFQYYREEENGRGNFPPRFSGLQFPNYSSELNVNALELDDSALYLCASSLTEAGANVLTFGAGSRLTVL.

This clonotype was picked up a small number of times. The V and J genes are TRBV4-2 and TRBJ2-6; either TRBD1 or TRBD2 may fit D (5 bases each). Between the trimmed V and J ends, which lost 4 bases and 1 base, there was a span of 17 bases. The germline gives CDR1 LGHNA, CDR2 YNFKEQ. The CDR3 contains 18 residues. In DNA form, the CDR3 reads TGTGCCAGCAGCCGAGCCGGGACCTCCCCTTCTGGGGCCAACGTCCTGACTTTC. It is translated as CASSRAGTSPSGANVLTF.

This clonotype was counted a few times. DNA for the CDR3: TGCGCCAGCAGCCAAGATCCTAGCGGGAGCTCCTACAATGAGCAGTTCTTC. This encodes CASSQDPSGSSYNEQFF. The V call is TRBV4-3, the J call TRBJ2-1; TRBD2 agrees at 10 bases. CDR1 is LGHNA, CDR2 YSLEER, per germline. Trimming took 0 bases from V and 0 from J; bases not matched to a gene: 2. The CDR3 consists of 17 residues.

At least ten counts were recorded for this clonotype. The chain uses TRBV5-1 and TRBJ2-7, with TRBD2 matching over 13 bases. V lost 4 bases and J lost 6; bases outside the gene matches: 7. This CDR3 has 15 residues. Germline V lookup: CDR1 SGHRS, CDR2 YFSETQ. The CDR3 protein is CASSPGLAGTGEQYV. Written as DNA, the CDR3 is TGCGCCAGCAGCCCGGGACTAGCGGGAACAGGCGAGCAGTACGTC.

In its sample, this clonotype was seen once. This chain connects TRBV29-1 to TRBJ2-7; 7 bases are shared with TRBD2. The CDR3 extends over 15 amino acids. The J segment lost 5 bases and the V segment lost 8 bases, leaving 18 bases of the junction unmatched. Germline CDR1 SQVTM, CDR2 ANQGSEA. In nucleotides, the CDR3 is TGCAGCAATCTGATGGGGCGGGAGAACTTCCACGAGCAGTACTTC. Its translation: CSNLMGRENFHEQYF.

This clonotype was observed a single time. This chain links TRBV4-3 with TRBJ2-3, with D perhaps assigned TRBD1 or TRBD2 (5 bases each). The germline CDR1 and CDR2 sequences are LGHNA and YSLEER. CDR3 size: 16 residues. V was pared by 1 base and J by 7 bases, with 18 bases between. The CDR3 protein is CASSQGVLRDLYTQYF. In nucleotides, the CDR3 is TGCGCCAGCAGCCAAGGGGTCCTCCGGGACCTATATACGCAGTATTTT.

This clonotype was counted at least ten times. The chain carries TRBV12-3 or TRBV12-4 and TRBJ2-3, with D perhaps matching TRBD1 (6 bases). The CDR3 runs 15 residues. V lost 3 bases and J lost 2, with 12 bases in between. The CDR3 protein is CASSFIQGYTDTQYF. The CDR3 nucleotides read TGTGCCAGCAGTTTTATACAGGGATACACAGATACGCAGTATTTT.

In this sample, this clonotype turned up once. The chain links TRBV12-5 to TRBJ2-3; D tentatively fits TRBD1 or TRBD2 (5 bases each). This CDR3 is built from 16 residues. Germline loops: CDR1 LGHNT, CDR2 FRNRAP. Trimming cost V 4 bases and J 5 bases, with 19 bases left between them. Here the CDR3 DNA reads TGTGCTAGTGGTTCACCCTGGACCGGGACGGGAGATACGCAGTATTTT. As protein: CASGSPWTGTGDTQYF.

This clonotype was seen only a few times. V usage is TRBV12-3 or TRBV12-4 and J usage is TRBJ1-1, with TRBD1 matching over 8 bases. The V and J ends lost 3 bases and 5 bases, in that order; junction bases with no gene match: 8. CDR3 size: 15 residues. CDR3 residues: CASSLVTGAWTEAFF. For the CDR3, the DNA is TGTGCCAGCAGTTTGGTGACAGGGGCCTGGACTGAAGCTTTCTTT.

This clonotype was counted between two and nine times. CDR3 in DNA: TGCGCCAGCAGCCTGGGACAGGGGAATCCTCTTATCTCCTACAATGAGCAGTTCTTC. Translation: CASSLGQGNPLISYNEQFF. The chain recombines TRBV5-1 with TRBJ2-1; TRBD1 matches 10 bases. In germline, CDR1 is SGHRS, CDR2 YFSETQ. There are 19 residues in the CDR3. V lost 4 bases and J lost 0; bases outside the gene matches: 13.

This clonotype has just a few counts. V usage is TRBV28 and J usage is TRBJ2-6, with D unresolved. The CDR3 runs 13 residues. Germline V gene lookup returns CDR1 MDHEN and CDR2 SYDVKM. V shed 11 bases and J shed 3 bases, with 11 bases lying between them. Written as DNA, the CDR3 is TGTGCCGTCCAATGGGGTGGGGCCAACGTCCTGACTTTC. Translation: CAVQWGGANVLTF.

This clonotype was detected only a few times. The genes are TRBV29-1 and TRBJ2-5; 8 bases match TRBD1. V shed 7 bases and J 9 bases; nucleotides not matched to a gene: 13. Germline V gene sequence: CDR1 SQVTM, CDR2 ANQGSEA. The CDR3 contains 13 residues. CDR3: CSASDRGSPAQYF. The CDR3 region has the DNA TGCAGCGCCAGCGACAGGGGCAGTCCGGCCCAGTACTTC.

This clonotype showed up just a few times. Written as DNA, the CDR3 is TGTGCCAGCAGAGACCGGGACCACTATAGCACAGATACGCAGTATTTT. Protein product: CASRDRDHYSTDTQYF. This rearrangement joins TRBV11-3 to TRBJ2-3, with D perhaps given as TRBD1 or TRBD2 (5 bases each). The CDR3 spans 16 residues. CDR1 and CDR2 from the germline V gene are SGHNT and YENEEA. V was shortened by 6 bases and J by 0 bases, with 16 bases between the two germline ends.

The rearrangement links TRBV7-2 to TRBJ1-2; 12 bases are shared with TRBD1. CDR1 is SGHTA and CDR2 is FQGNSA in the germline V gene. The CDR3 is 15 amino acids. The V gene end was trimmed by 5 bases and the J gene end by 8 bases; junction bases not matched to a gene: 9. CDR3 bases: TGTGCCAGCAGCCCCCAGGGACAGGGGGCAGGAGGCTACACCTTC. It translates to CASSPQGQGAGGYTF.

This sequence joins TRBV7-9 and TRBJ2-7; D gene unclear. Trimming took off 1 base at V and 3 bases at J, with 10 bases between the two ends. The CDR3 consists of 14 residues. Germline CDR1 reads SEHNR; CDR2 reads FQNEAQ (reference sequence). This chain's CDR3 is CASSLVGRSYEQYV. The CDR3 region has the DNA TGTGCCAGCAGCTTAGTAGGCAGAAGCTACGAGCAGTACGTC.

This clonotype appeared many times. The chain carries TRBV7-2 and TRBJ2-1; possible D gene TRBD1, 6 bases. Germline V gene sequence: CDR1 SGHTA, CDR2 FQGNSA. The CDR3 spans 12 residues. Trimming pared 5 bases from V and 7 bases from J, leaving 9 bases between. The CDR3 nucleotides read TGTGCCAGCAGCGTACAGGGTAATGAGCAGTTCTTC. Its protein product is CASSVQGNEQFF.

The rearrangement uses TRBV15 and TRBJ2-2, with TRBD2 matching 7 bases. The V gene's germline CDR1 is LNHNV and CDR2 YYDKDF (reference sequence). The J segment lost 5 bases and the V segment lost 0 bases, leaving 6 bases of the junction unmatched. The length of the CDR3 is 16 residues. The CDR3 reads CATSRDGAGVTGELFF. The CDR3 DNA follows: TGTGCCACCAGCAGAGATGGGGCGGGAGTAACCGGGGAGCTGTTTTTT.